This TCR beta chain was identified in a study of blood T cell repertoires in COVID-19. Across the study: Specimens from acute and convalescent COVID-19 originated in the United States, Italy and Spain.

Individuals aged about 18 to 89 years were recruited from some 26 US areas. Participant-given clinical history determined each cohort assignment. The table came from immunoSEQ multiplex PCR; TCRdb's copy has only in-frame clones and leaves some out. The data show around 280,000 clones, around 85% seen once. Germline V gene lookup returns CDR1 MDHEN and CDR2 SYDVKM. The V segment lost 3 bases and the J segment 3 bases; nucleotides outside the gene matches: 4. The CDR3 totals 14 residues. Sequenced: PBMCs or T cells enriched from blood (not recorded which). This rearrangement joins TRBV28 to TRBJ2-5; 7 nucleotides line up with TRBD2. The TCR sequence derives from a woman between 40 and 50 years old who had recovered from COVID-19. The CDR3 is CASSLGGLEETQYF. In DNA, the CDR3 is TGTGCCAGCAGTTTGGGGGGGTTAGAAGAGACCCAGTACTTC.